This T cell receptor beta chain is drawn from a study of Graves' ophthalmopathy and Graves' hyperthyroidism. The study, taken as a whole, reports: Among thyroid clonotypes expanded above 0.001 frequency, most also appeared in blood.

Ophthalmopathy donors showed moderate-to-severe activity, CAS ≥3, NOSPECS ≥4 and a duration under 3 months. A diagnosis was made from clinical symptoms together with serum thyroxine, TRAb, thyroid ultrasound and orbital computed tomography. Amplifying from RNA transcripts, the study obtained TCR beta CDR3 regions. RT-PCR with HTBI primers came first, then second-round multiplex PCR. TCRdb re-analysed the multiplex PCR reads in MiXCR, keeping a single row per CDR3 protein. The repertoire holds 200,000 to 250,000 distinct CDR3 sequences, roughly a fifth seen once, with roughly 39% in the top ten. This clonotype was observed many times. The antigen remains undetermined. Germline V gives CDR1 MNHEY, CDR2 SVGAGI. The V gene lost 0 bases and the J gene lost 3 bases, with 11 bases spanning the gap. The CDR3 sequence is 15 residues long.

The chain uses TRBV6-5 and TRBJ1-2; D not certain. The sample taken for sequencing was peripheral blood. The clonotype originates from a woman between 50 and 59 years old with Graves' ophthalmopathy. CDR3 sequence reads: CASSYSLMGYYGYTF. The CDR3 bases are TGTGCCAGCAGTTACTCTCTGATGGGGTACTATGGCTACACCTTC.